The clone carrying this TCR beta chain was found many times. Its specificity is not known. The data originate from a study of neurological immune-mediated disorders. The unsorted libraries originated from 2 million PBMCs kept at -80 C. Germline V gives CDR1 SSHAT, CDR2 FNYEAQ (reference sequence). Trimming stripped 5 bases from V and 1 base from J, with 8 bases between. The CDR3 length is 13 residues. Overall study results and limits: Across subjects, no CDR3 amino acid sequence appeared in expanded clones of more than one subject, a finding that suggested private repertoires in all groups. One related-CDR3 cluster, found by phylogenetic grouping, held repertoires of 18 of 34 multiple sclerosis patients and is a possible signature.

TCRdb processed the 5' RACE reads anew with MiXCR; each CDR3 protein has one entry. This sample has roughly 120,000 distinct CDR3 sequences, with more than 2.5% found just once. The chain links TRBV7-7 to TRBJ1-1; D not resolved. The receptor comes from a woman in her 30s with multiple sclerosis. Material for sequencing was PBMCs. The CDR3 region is CASSQNKNTEAFF. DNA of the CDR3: TGTGCCAGCAGCCAAAATAAGAACACTGAAGCTTTCTTT.